This T cell receptor (beta chain) was sequenced for a study of blood T cell repertoires in COVID-19. V was shortened by 2 bases and J by 0 bases, with 6 bases between the two germline ends. Germline CDR1 is SGHRS and CDR2 is YFSETQ. The length of the CDR3 is 13 residues. This clone was detected only once. This sample includes further DNA sequences coding for the same CDR3. Here immunoSEQ multiplex PCR was the method, and the copy in TCRdb shows in-frame clones only, minus some. The table records approximately 110,000 clones, roughly 84% of them present only once. The rearrangement uses TRBV5-1 and TRBJ2-7; tentative D call: TRBD1 (5 bases). This clonotype was sampled from a man between 35 and 55 years old with acute or convalescent COVID-19. Sequenced material: peripheral blood. CDR3 loop: CASSLQVSYEQYF. The CDR3 DNA reads TGCGCCAGCAGCTTACAGGTCTCCTACGAGCAGTACTTC. Full variable domain (missing parts from reference TRBV5-1 and TRBJ2-7): KAGVTQTPRYLIKTRGQQVTLSCSPISGHRSVSWYQQTPGQGLQFLFEYFSETQRNKGNFPGRFSGRQFSNSRSEMNVSTLELGDSALYLCASSLQVSYEQYFGPGTRLTVT.